These 31 T cell receptor beta chains were sequenced from one sample in a study of vaccination effects on CD4 cells after COVID-19 (dated by TCRdb to between 2021 and 2024). For these receptors, no antigen is known. After approximately 11 days of culture, CD4+ T cells were isolated with the EasySep CD4+ T cell isolation kit. Two doses of either the BNT162b2 or the mRNA-1273 mRNA SARS-CoV-2 vaccine were administered to participants. The library was prepared using the immunoSEQ multiplex PCR assay. Drawn from immuneACCESS, this table holds only the in-frame rearrangements with V and J called that TCRdb kept. Clones are partly lost; checked studies trace under half to an unresolved V gene and leave the rest unexplained. The sample table shows fewer than 60,000 clones, and less than 80% are seen once. The ten largest clones take up approximately 4.5% of the sample. Specimen: CD4+ T cells from PBMCs cultured without peptide, collected after COVID-19 vaccination. All receptors come from a human donor who received a COVID-19 vaccine.

The chain links TRBV10-3 to TRBJ2-7, with 7 nucleotides matching TRBD1. The CDR3 has 14 residues. Unmatched junction bases numbered 8, after V lost 7 bases and J lost 2 bases. The germline gives CDR1 ENHRY, CDR2 SYGVKD. This chain's CDR3 is CAITQGVGPYEQYF. The CDR3 nucleotides are TGTGCCATCACCCAGGGGGTGGGACCCTACGAGCAGTACTTC.

In DNA form, the CDR3 reads TGTGCCAGCAAGCCACGAGGGAGGGGATACTATGGCTACACCTTC. Amino acid sequence: CASKPRGRGYYGYTF. The chain couples TRBV28 to TRBJ1-2; the D gene is possibly TRBD1 (5 bases). Germline CDR1 MDHEN, CDR2 SYDVKM. The CDR3 runs to 15 residues. V was pared by 7 bases and J by 3 bases, with 18 bases between.

The rearrangement joins TRBV29-1 to TRBJ2-7; tentative D call: TRBD1 (5 bases). This CDR3 has 13 amino acids. Germline V lookup: CDR1 SQVTM, CDR2 ANQGSEA. The ends were cut back, 6 bases at V and 6 bases at J, with 18 bases in the middle. The CDR3, as DNA: TGCAGCGTCGGACGCCCCAGGGAAGGCGAGCAGTACTTC. This codes for CSVGRPREGEQYF.

This chain connects TRBV19 to TRBJ1-1; maybe TRBD1 (6 bases). The CDR3 consists of 11 residues. Per germline, CDR1 LNHDA and CDR2 SQIVND (reference sequence). The V end was cut by 6 bases, the J end by 9 bases, with 11 bases between. The CDR3, as DNA: TGTGCCAGTAGGGAACAGGGTAAAGCTTTCTTT. Translated: CASREQGKAFF.

CDR3 nucleotide sequence: TGTGCCAGCAGCCCCGGGACAGCCTATGGCTACACCTTC. It encodes CASSPGTAYGYTF. The rearrangement uses TRBV9 and TRBJ1-2; 7 nucleotides line up with TRBD1. This CDR3 comprises 13 residues. The V gene end was trimmed by 4 bases and the J gene end by 4 bases; junction bases not matched to a gene: 4. CDR1 is SGDLS and CDR2 is YYNGEE in the germline V gene.

The J gene is TRBJ1-2, the V gene TRBV5-6; 7 bases align to TRBD1. From germline, CDR1 is SGHDT and CDR2 YYEEEE. Losses at the gene ends were 6 bases for V and 2 bases for J; bases not matched to a gene: 7. This CDR3 has 14 amino acids. The CDR3: CASKRATGNYGYTF. In nucleotides, the CDR3 is TGTGCCAGCAAGAGAGCGACAGGGAACTATGGCTACACCTTC.

This chain joins TRBV9 and TRBJ2-1, with D possibly TRBD1 on 5 matching bases. Germline-derived CDR1 and CDR2 are SGDLS and YYNGEE. V gave up 0 bases and J gave up 3 bases, with 7 bases separating them. The CDR3 contains 14 residues. CDR3 loop: CASSVEGVYNEQFF. In DNA form, the CDR3 reads TGTGCCAGCAGCGTAGAAGGGGTCTACAATGAGCAGTTCTTC.

This clone was observed a few times. The V call is TRBV5-1, the J call TRBJ1-3; D may be TRBD1 (5 bases). V dropped 4 bases and J dropped 0 bases, with 14 bases sitting between them. In germline, CDR1 is SGHRS, CDR2 YFSETQ. The CDR3 totals 16 residues. CDR3 coding DNA: TGCGCCAGCAGCCCCGGGGGGTCCCTCTCTGGAAACACCATATATTTT. This sequence encodes CASSPGGSLSGNTIYF.

The chain recombines TRBV7-6 with TRBJ2-1; TRBD1 is a possible D gene (7 bases). The CDR3 has 17 residues. V shed 4 bases and J shed 6 bases, with 22 bases lying between them. CDR1 and CDR2 (germline): SGHVS, FNYEAQ. DNA of the CDR3: TGTGCCAGCAGCTCCCCCAGCCGGGGCAGGGGGGCCAATGAGCAGTTCTTC. Translation: CASSSPSRGRGANEQFF.

J is TRBJ2-7 and V is TRBV13; 7 nucleotides match TRBD1. The V gene end was trimmed by 3 bases and the J gene end by 6 bases; junction bases not matched to a gene: 8. The CDR3 contains 14 residues. Germline-derived CDR1 and CDR2 are PRHDT and FYEKMQ (reference sequence). CDR3 coding DNA: TGTGCCAGCAGCTTGGGGGACAGCTTCTTCGAGCAGTACTTC. It codes for CASSLGDSFFEQYF.

This clone was observed a single time. This rearrangement joins TRBV3-1 (or the pseudogene TRBV3-2) to TRBJ2-7; 9 nucleotides align to TRBD1. The CDR3 is 15 residues long. Trimming removed 4 bases from V and 6 bases from J; junction bases left unmatched: 10. CDR1 and CDR2 (germline): LGHDT, YNNKEL (reference sequence). DNA of the CDR3: TGTGCCAGCAGCCGCAACCCGGGACAGGGAGGCGAGCAGTACTTC. Amino acids: CASSRNPGQGGEQYF.

The chain carries TRBV5-4 and TRBJ1-1, with 9 bases lining up with TRBD1. Germline lookup yields CDR1 SGHNT and CDR2 YYREEE (reference sequence). The CDR3 runs 14 residues. J gave up 1 base and V 2 bases, and 0 bases lay outside the gene matches. The CDR3, as DNA: TGTGCCAGCAGCTTACAGGGGGCGAACACTGAAGCTTTCTTT. It is translated as CASSLQGANTEAFF.

The chain employs TRBV27 and TRBJ2-3, with 7 bases lining up with TRBD2. Unmatched junction bases numbered 5, after V lost 3 bases and J lost 8 bases. The CDR3 extends over 13 amino acids. The germline gives CDR1 MNHEY, CDR2 SMNVEV (reference sequence). Written as DNA, the CDR3 is TGTGCCAGCAGTTTGCTAGCGGACTCTACGCAGTATTTT. Its protein product is CASSLLADSTQYF.

V usage is TRBV9 and J usage is TRBJ1-3, with 7 bases fitting TRBD1. This CDR3 comprises 13 residues. Germline lookup yields CDR1 SGDLS and CDR2 YYNGEE. J was trimmed by 4 bases and V by 4 bases; bases with no gene match: 2. The CDR3 DNA is TGTGCCAGCAGCCCACAGGGGGGAAACACCATATATTTT. Its translation is CASSPQGGNTIYF.

The chain has TRBV7-4 and TRBJ1-2; D gene unclear. CDR1 and CDR2 from the germline V gene are SGHVT and SQSDAQ. The CDR3 is 21 amino acids. The V and J ends lost 3 bases and 1 base respectively, with 30 bases between them. The CDR3 DNA reads as TGTGCCAGCAGCTTCCCCCTGGATGATCAGCGCCAGTACATAGATAACTATGGCTACACCTTC. It is translated as CASSFPLDDQRQYIDNYGYTF.

The V call is TRBV2, the J call TRBJ1-6; D gene uncertain. CDR1 and CDR2 from the germline V gene are SNHLY and FYNNEI. V dropped 6 bases and J dropped 3 bases, with 15 bases sitting between them. There are 16 residues in the CDR3. The CDR3 coding sequence is TGTGCCAGCAGGGGTCTCGTGGATAACTATAATTCACCCCTCCACTTT. Residues: CASRGLVDNYNSPLHF.

The chain recombines TRBV6-2 or TRBV6-3 with TRBJ2-1; 11 nucleotides match TRBD2. The trim removed 0 bases at V and 12 bases at J, leaving 7 bases unmatched. Germline CDR1 and CDR2: MNHEY and SVGEGT. There are 15 residues in the CDR3. The CDR3 DNA reads as TGTGCCAGCAGTTACTCTGGTAGCGGGGGGGCGACGCAGTTCTTC. It yields the protein CASSYSGSGGATQFF.

This rearrangement joins TRBV10-3 to TRBJ1-3; D call uncertain. Deletions cut 0 bases from V and 0 bases from J, with 12 bases between. The CDR3 length is 17 residues. Germline assignment: CDR1 ENHRY and CDR2 SYGVKD. The CDR3 sequence is CAISESERASSGNTIYF. The CDR3 region has the DNA TGTGCCATCAGTGAGTCTGAACGGGCGAGCTCTGGAAACACCATATATTTT.

This chain connects TRBV15 to TRBJ2-3; 7 nucleotides line up with TRBD2. J gave up 5 bases and V 5 bases, and 10 bases lay outside the gene matches. The CDR3 loop spans 15 amino acids. The germline V gene has CDR1 LNHNV and CDR2 YYDKDF (reference sequence). CDR3 in DNA: TGTGCCACCAGCCCTATAGGGAGGGCCTTAGATACGCAGTATTTT. This gives the protein CATSPIGRALDTQYF.

The chain combines TRBV25-1 with TRBJ2-1; the D gene could be TRBD1 or TRBD2 (5 bases each). Germline lookup yields CDR1 MGHDK and CDR2 SYGVNS. Trimming took 3 bases from V and 6 from J, leaving 12 bases between them. CDR3 size: 14 residues. The CDR3 here is CASSELGPSNEQFF. The CDR3, as DNA: TGTGCCAGCAGTGAGTTGGGACCGAGCAATGAGCAGTTCTTC.

V is TRBV7-9 and J is TRBJ2-1; D gene uncertain. V was trimmed by 1 base and J by 4 bases, leaving 11 bases between them. CDR1 and CDR2 (germline): SEHNR, FQNEAQ (reference sequence). CDR3 length equals 15 residues. The CDR3, as DNA: TGTGCCAGCAGCTTAGAAGGACGATTATACAATGAGCAGTTCTTC. Amino acid sequence: CASSLEGRLYNEQFF.

The rearrangement joins TRBV12-3 or TRBV12-4 to TRBJ2-1, with TRBD2 matching over 7 bases. The V and J ends lost 2 bases and 10 bases, in that order; junction bases with no gene match: 5. The CDR3 is 13 amino acids. In nucleotides, the CDR3 is TGTGCCAGCAGTTTATTGCGGGAGAGGGAGCAGTTCTTC. As protein: CASSLLREREQFF.

V usage is TRBV7-8 and J usage is TRBJ2-7; 12 bases align to TRBD2. The CDR3 sequence is 16 residues long. CDR1 is SGHVS and CDR2 is FQNEAQ in the germline V gene. V shed 5 bases and J 4 bases; nucleotides not matched to a gene: 9. The CDR3 region is CASSMTSGGRGYEQYF. Here the CDR3 DNA reads TGTGCCAGCAGCATGACTAGCGGGGGAAGGGGTTACGAGCAGTACTTC.

The J gene is TRBJ1-5, the V gene TRBV19; perhaps TRBD1 as D (5 bases). This CDR3 spans 14 amino acids. Germline V CDR1 and CDR2: LNHDA, SQIVND (reference sequence). V lost 6 bases and J lost 8, with 17 bases in between. CDR3 DNA sequence: TGTGCCAGTAGCCCCCAGGGAATCGGAGAGCCCCAGCATTTT. Translating gives CASSPQGIGEPQHF. Based on the CDR3 plus reference TRBV19 and TRBJ1-5, the full variable domain is DGGITQSPKYLFRKEGQNVTLSCEQNLNHDAMYWYRQDPGQGLRLIYYSQIVNDFQKGDIAEGYSVSREKKESFPLTVTSAQKNPTAFYLCASSPQGIGEPQHFGDGTRLSIL.

The CDR3 protein is CASSLVADSAYEQYF. The CDR3 DNA reads as TGTGCCAGCAGTCTAGTAGCGGATTCCGCCTACGAGCAGTACTTC. V and J are TRBV27 and TRBJ2-7; D is possibly TRBD2 (6 bases). V shed 5 bases and J shed 2 bases, with 16 bases lying between them. The V gene's germline CDR1 is MNHEY and CDR2 SMNVEV (reference sequence). CDR3 length: 15 residues.

The genes are TRBV5-6 and TRBJ1-1; the D is unclear. The CDR3 loop spans 14 amino acids. The V gene lost 0 bases and the J gene lost 1 base, with 7 bases spanning the gap. The germline gives CDR1 SGHDT, CDR2 YYEEEE. Here the CDR3 DNA reads TGTGCCAGCAGCTTGGGAGACGGGAACACTGAAGCTTTCTTT. Encoded protein: CASSLGDGNTEAFF.

The gene calls are TRBV3-1 (or the pseudogene TRBV3-2) and TRBJ2-6; possible D gene TRBD2, 6 bases. Trimming removed 4 bases at V and 0 bases at J, with 19 bases between. The germline V gene encodes CDR1 LGHDT and CDR2 YNNKEL (reference sequence). The CDR3 has 19 residues. CDR3 sequence reads: CASSPSGRRLSSGANVLTF. In nucleotides, the CDR3 is TGTGCCAGCAGCCCCAGCGGGCGCAGGCTGAGCTCTGGGGCCAACGTCCTGACTTTC.

The gene calls are TRBV19 and TRBJ2-2; no reliable D call. V lost 3 bases, J lost 0 bases, and 8 bases lay in between. Per germline, CDR1 LNHDA and CDR2 SQIVND (reference sequence). The CDR3 covers 15 residues. CDR3 nucleotides: TGTGCCAGTAGTATCGACCGACCGAACACCGGGGAGCTGTTTTTT. It codes for CASSIDRPNTGELFF.

This chain connects TRBV10-3 to TRBJ2-1; 7 bases line up with TRBD2. The CDR3 spans 15 residues. Germline trimming cut 2 bases from V and 4 bases from J; bases unmatched to any gene: 5. The germline gives CDR1 ENHRY, CDR2 SYGVKD. The CDR3 coding sequence is TGTGCCATCAGTGAGAGGGGAGGGCTATACAATGAGCAGTTCTTC. Its protein product is CAISERGGLYNEQFF.

In nucleotides, the CDR3 is TGCGCCAGCAGCCAAGCTAGCGGGAGGGAAGAGCAGTTCTTC. Protein: CASSQASGREEQFF. The rearrangement joins TRBV4-1 to TRBJ2-1; 12 bases match TRBD2. Germline assignment: CDR1 MGHRA and CDR2 YSYEKL. The CDR3 has 14 residues. V shed 1 base, J shed 10 bases, and the junction held 2 bases outside the gene matches.

This clone is a singleton in its sample. The V and J genes are TRBV5-4 and TRBJ1-2, with D possibly being TRBD1 (5 bases). CDR1 is SGHNT and CDR2 is YYREEE in the germline V gene (reference sequence). V was pared by 4 bases and J by 7 bases, with 20 bases between. This CDR3 has 15 amino acids. CDR3 loop: CASSPAAGLKAGYTF. The CDR3 region has the DNA TGTGCCAGCAGCCCGGCAGCAGGGCTAAAGGCTGGCTACACCTTC. Full variable domain (rest looked up from reference TRBV5-4 and TRBJ1-2): ETGVTQSPTHLIKTRGQQVTLRCSSQSGHNTVSWYQQALGQGPQFIFQYYREEENGRGNFPPRFSGLQFPNYSSELNVNALELDDSALYLCASSPAAGLKAGYTFGSGTRLTVV.